A selection of T cell receptor beta chains follows, all from one sample in a study of cytomegalovirus exposure and HLA in healthy donors. This table comes from immunoSEQ multiplex PCR, and its TCRdb copy is limited to in-frame clones, with some not included. Among some 180,000 clones listed, around 75% were seen once. Sequenced sample: PBMCs. The receptor source for this set is a male donor in good health and CMV-seronegative. Each CDR3 is given with its conserved first and last residue. Each record gives: J gene, D gene, V gene, clone size, CDR3 length, CDR3 DNA, CDR3 protein. The D gene is left open where the match is weak. Part of the rows lack a size; the others show once, few, many or a class for expanded clones.

TRBJ1-5,.,TRBV28,.,14,TGTGCCAGCAGGGCGGGGGGGATGGCTCAGCCCCAGCATTTT,CASRAGGMAQPQHF
TRBJ1-2,.,TRBV28,.,16,TGTGCCAGCAGTTTACGAGGAGGGTGGGGTAACTATGGCTACACCTTC,CASSLRGGWGNYGYTF
TRBJ2-1,.,TRBV15,.,14,TGTGCCACCAGCAGGGACTCCTTCTCGGGTGAGCAGTTCTTC,CATSRDSFSGEQFF
TRBJ1-4,.,TRBV30,.,13,TGTGCCTGGAGCCGACAGGTTGGAGAAAAACTGTTTTTT,CAWSRQVGEKLFF
TRBJ1-1,.,TRBV7-2,.,13,TGTGCCAGCAGCTTAACAGGGAACACTGAAGCTTTCTTT,CASSLTGNTEAFF
TRBJ1-5,.,TRBV6-6,few,15,TGTGCCAGCACCGATAACGGACAGAACAATCAGCCCCAGCATTTT,CASTDNGQNNQPQHF
TRBJ2-1,TRBD1,TRBV4-1,.,17,TGCGCCAGCAGCCCCAGGGGGCTCGGGCTTAGCTCCAATGAGCAGTTCTTC,CASSPRGLGLSSNEQFF
TRBJ1-6,.,TRBV6-5,.,16,TGTGCCAGCAGTTACCGCCCGGGTTTAGGTGATTCACCCCTCCACTTT,CASSYRPGLGDSPLHF
TRBJ1-5,TRBD1,TRBV4-2,.,16,TGTGCCAGCAGCCAAGATCCGACAGGGGTTGGACAGCCCCAGCATTTT,CASSQDPTGVGQPQHF
TRBJ1-1,.,TRBV5-1,once,15,TGCGCCAGCAGCTTAGGACTGACTATGAACACTGAAGCTTTCTTT,CASSLGLTMNTEAFF
TRBJ1-4,.,TRBV6-1,.,18,TGTGCCAGCAGTGAGCGGCCGACAGAGGTATCAACTAATGAAAAACTGTTTTTT,CASSERPTEVSTNEKLFF
TRBJ1-2,TRBD1,TRBV25-1,.,14,TGTGCCAGCACCCCCGGGGACAGGAGCTATGGCTACACCTTC,CASTPGDRSYGYTF
TRBJ2-3,TRBD2,TRBV19,few,16,TGTGCCAGTAGGCTGCGGGGGACTAGCGGCACAGATACGCAGTATTTT,CASRLRGTSGTDTQYF
TRBJ2-1,.,TRBV30,.,13,TGTGCCTGGAGTGTAATCTATTACAATGAGCAGTTCTTC,CAWSVIYYNEQFF
TRBJ2-7,.,TRBV19,.,13,TGTGCCAGTAGTATACAGGTCTCCTACGAGCAGTACTTC,CASSIQVSYEQYF
TRBJ2-5,TRBD2,TRBV2,.,16,TGTGCCAGCAAGAAGGGAATAGCGGGGGGTAGGGGGACCCAGTACTTC,CASKKGIAGGRGTQYF
TRBJ2-3,.,TRBV6-4,.,12,TGTGCCGTAGCAGTGGTTGGGGATACGCAGTATTTT,CAVAVVGDTQYF
TRBJ1-2,.,TRBV13,.,15,TGTGCCAGCAGCCCCCGAGCGGAGTCTAACTATGGCTACACCTTC,CASSPRAESNYGYTF
TRBJ2-1,TRBD2,TRBV28,.,14,TGTGCCAGCAACAGCGGGAGTTGGGTAAATGAGCAGTTCTTC,CASNSGSWVNEQFF
TRBJ2-7,TRBD2,TRBV30,few,13,TGTGCCTGGAGTTTGACGGGGGGTTACGAGCAGTACTTC,CAWSLTGGYEQYF
TRBJ1-6,TRBD1,TRBV2,.,14,TGTGCCAGCAGACAGGGGGCTTTTGATTCACCCCTCCACTTT,CASRQGAFDSPLHF
TRBJ2-5,TRBD2,TRBV7-2,few,14,TGTGCCAGCAGCCCCCGTAGACTAGCCGAGACCCAGTACTTC,CASSPRRLAETQYF
TRBJ1-3,TRBD1,TRBV4-1,.,15,TGCGCCAGCAGCCAGACAGGGGCTGGAGGAAACACCATATATTTT,CASSQTGAGGNTIYF
TRBJ2-3,.,TRBV19,once,18,TGTGCCAGTAGATCCCGGAACTTAGGAGGAAGAGGCACAGATACGCAGTATTTT,CASRSRNLGGRGTDTQYF
TRBJ1-1,TRBD1,TRBV6-5,.,14,TGTGCCAGCAGTCAGAACGACAGGGGCGCTGAAGCTTTCTTT,CASSQNDRGAEAFF
TRBJ1-4,.,TRBV5-1,.,16,TGCGCCAGCAGCTTGTGGACAGTTGCAACTAATGAAAAACTGTTTTTT,CASSLWTVATNEKLFF
TRBJ2-7,TRBD1,TRBV25-1,.,12,TGTGCCATGGGACAGGGTGATCACGAGCAGTACTTC,CAMGQGDHEQYF
TRBJ1-3,.,TRBV11-2,.,13,TGTGCCAGCAGCACAGGGTTTGGAAACACCATATATTTT,CASSTGFGNTIYF
TRBJ1-5,.,TRBV28,.,13,TGTGCCACCAAGGTCGGGGGGCCCCAGCCCCAGCATTTT,CATKVGGPQPQHF
TRBJ1-2,.,TRBV18,.,14,TGTGCCAGCTCACCACCCGGAGAGGCCTATGGCTACACCTTC,CASSPPGEAYGYTF
TRBJ1-5,TRBD1,TRBV30,.,14,TGTGCCTGGGAACGGGACAGGGGTCATGGGCCCCAGCATTTT,CAWERDRGHGPQHF
TRBJ2-6,TRBD1,TRBV6-1,.,18,TGTGCCAGCAGTGGACTTATCAGGGACAGTTCTGGGGCCAACGTCCTGACTTTC,CASSGLIRDSSGANVLTF
TRBJ1-1,.,TRBV11-2,once,17,TGTGCCAGCAGCTTAGGGGGGTGGGGAGGGATGAACACTGAAGCTTTCTTT,CASSLGGWGGMNTEAFF
TRBJ1-1,.,TRBV9,few,14,TGTGCCAGCAGCCCAACGGGACAGAACACTGAAGCTTTCTTT,CASSPTGQNTEAFF
TRBJ2-7,.,TRBV6-1,.,12,TGTGCCAGCAGTGTATCTGGGAGGGAGCAGTACTTC,CASSVSGREQYF
TRBJ2-1,.,TRBV4-3,.,13,TGCGCCAGCAGCCAAGAAGGAGGCAATGAGCAGTTCTTC,CASSQEGGNEQFF
TRBJ2-2,.,TRBV14,.,13,TGTGCCAGCAGCCAAACGAGCACCGGGGAGCTGTTTTTT,CASSQTSTGELFF
TRBJ1-1,.,TRBV4-2,.,15,TGTGCCAGCAGCCAAGAGGGGGGGTGGAACACTGAAGCTTTCTTT,CASSQEGGWNTEAFF
TRBJ2-6,TRBD1,TRBV11-1,few,16,TGTGCCAGCAGCCCGTGGACAGGCCCTGGGGCCAACGTCCTGACTTTC,CASSPWTGPGANVLTF
TRBJ2-1,TRBD2,TRBV23-1,medium-sized,15,TGCGCCAGCAGTCCGAGCGGGACGACGGGCAATGAGCAGTTCTTC,CASSPSGTTGNEQFF
TRBJ1-1,TRBD1,TRBV2,.,14,TGTGCCAGCAGTGGTTGGACAGGGAGGGCTGAAGCTTTCTTT,CASSGWTGRAEAFF
TRBJ1-2,TRBD1,TRBV27,.,14,TGTGCCAGCAGTTCAATGGACAGGGCGGGCGGCTACACCTTC,CASSSMDRAGGYTF
TRBJ1-3,.,TRBV5-8,once,15,TGTGCCAGCAGCTTGGGTCGAGGCTCTGGAAACACCATATATTTT,CASSLGRGSGNTIYF
TRBJ1-6,.,TRBV27,.,11,TGTGCCAGCAGCTCCAATTCACCCCTCCACTTT,CASSSNSPLHF
TRBJ2-1,.,TRBV30,.,19,TGTGCCTGGAACCGACAAAGAACGCACAGGTCCGTCACCTACAATGAGCAGTTCTTC,CAWNRQRTHRSVTYNEQFF
TRBJ2-3,.,TRBV15,.,14,TGTGCCACCAGCAGAGTGCGTAGCACAGATACGCAGTATTTT,CATSRVRSTDTQYF
TRBJ2-1,TRBD1,TRBV5-1,few,14,TGCGCCAGCAGCGTACAGGGGATGGGCAATGAGCAGTTCTTC,CASSVQGMGNEQFF
TRBJ2-7,TRBD2,TRBV27,.,16,TGTGCCAGCAGTTTAAGACTAGCGGGAGTCGCCTACGAGCAGTACTTC,CASSLRLAGVAYEQYF
TRBJ2-3,TRBD1,TRBV7-3,once,15,TGTGCCAGCAGCTACGGGACAGGGGACTCAGATACGCAGTATTTT,CASSYGTGDSDTQYF
TRBJ2-1,.,TRBV10-3,.,14,TGTGCCATCAGTGAGGGACTCGCCTACAATGAGCAGTTCTTC,CAISEGLAYNEQFF
TRBJ2-7,TRBD1,TRBV27,.,15,TGTGCCAGCACATTAAGGACAGGACCTTCCTACGAGCAGTACTTC,CASTLRTGPSYEQYF